The 21 T cell receptor beta chains given below trace back to one sample, sequenced in a study of blood T cells in healthy people across ages. A J-beta primer mix and a sample-barcoded 5' primer were used in a second PCR of roughly 7 to 12 cycles. One entry per CDR3 protein results from TCRdb running MiXCR on the 5' RACE reads. The sample carries 1.4 million or so distinct CDR3 sequences, about 42% recorded once. The specimen sequenced was blood. The origin of the receptors is a woman younger than 30 in good health.

The rearrangement uses TRBV27 and TRBJ2-7; 9 nucleotides line up with TRBD2. V was clipped by 0 bases and J by 5 bases; unmatched bases: 8. Per the germline V gene, CDR1 is MNHEY and CDR2 is SMNVEV (reference sequence). This CDR3 is built from 16 residues. The CDR3 here is CASSLSPGLATNEQYF. DNA for the CDR3: TGTGCCAGCAGTTTATCCCCGGGACTAGCTACCAACGAGCAGTACTTC.

J is TRBJ2-3 and V is TRBV7-9; TRBD2 agrees at 11 bases. Germline V gene data show CDR1 as SEHNR and CDR2 as FQNEAQ (reference sequence). The CDR3 is made up of 17 amino acids. V shed 3 bases, J shed 6 bases, and the junction held 11 bases outside the gene matches. The DNA for the CDR3 is TGTGCCAGCAGCTTCCCCCCTAGCGGGAGGATATCCGATACGCAGTATTTT. It specifies CASSFPPSGRISDTQYF.

V is TRBV6-5 and J is TRBJ1-2, with 7 nucleotides matching TRBD1. The CDR3 covers 15 residues. Germline trimming cut 5 bases from V and 5 bases from J; bases unmatched to any gene: 11. CDR1 is MNHEY, CDR2 SVGAGI, per germline. The CDR3 DNA is TGTGCCAGCAGTACCAATCAGGGGGTGGAATATGGCTACACCTTC. As protein: CASSTNQGVEYGYTF.

The chain employs TRBV12-3 or TRBV12-4 and TRBJ1-2; 10 bases line up with TRBD1. Germline trimming cut 5 bases from V and 3 bases from J; bases unmatched to any gene: 12. The length of the CDR3 is 17 residues. The CDR3 loop reads CASSPGQGRNSYYGYTF. The CDR3 coding sequence is TGTGCCAGCAGTCCGGGACAGGGGAGGAACTCCTACTATGGCTACACCTTC.

This clonotype has just one count. J is TRBJ1-1 and V is TRBV27; 8 bases fit TRBD1. The V segment lost 5 bases and the J segment 6 bases; nucleotides outside the gene matches: 8. The V gene's germline CDR1 is MNHEY and CDR2 SMNVEV (reference sequence). This CDR3 contains 14 residues. This chain's CDR3 is CASSVQGAGAEAFF. DNA for the CDR3: TGTGCCAGCAGTGTTCAGGGGGCAGGGGCTGAAGCTTTCTTT.

This clonotype was counted between two and nine times. This chain links TRBV5-8 with TRBJ2-5; no reliable D call. With 2 bases removed from V and 4 bases from J, the gap between germline ends came to 12 bases. There are 14 residues in the CDR3. Germline-derived CDR1 and CDR2 are SGHTS and YDEGEE. CDR3 DNA: TGTGCCAGCAGCTTTCAGCTAACGGGAGAGACCCAGTACTTC. Residues: CASSFQLTGETQYF.

DNA for the CDR3: TGTGCCAGCAGCGTAGCGTGGGTATCAAATGAGCAGTACTTC. Residues: CASSVAWVSNEQYF. The rearrangement uses TRBV9 and TRBJ2-7; no clear D gene. This CDR3 has 14 residues. V was clipped by 0 bases and J by 7 bases, with 14 bases between them. Germline CDR1 is SGDLS and CDR2 is YYNGEE.

The chain links TRBV20-1 to TRBJ2-1, with 11 bases identical to TRBD2. Germline V gene lookup returns CDR1 DFQATT and CDR2 SNEGSKA (reference sequence). The CDR3 is 15 amino acids. V lost 1 base, J lost 7 bases, and 6 bases stayed unmatched. The CDR3 nucleotides read TGCAGTGCTAGAGGACTAGCGGGGCACGGAAATGAGCAGTTCTTC. This encodes CSARGLAGHGNEQFF.

The chain links TRBV14 to TRBJ2-7; no definite D call. This CDR3 has 16 amino acids. With 0 bases removed from V and 0 bases from J, the gap between germline ends came to 12 bases. Looked up from germline, CDR1 is SGHDN and CDR2 is FVKESK. The CDR3 loop reads CASSQDLAAASYEQYF. CDR3 coding DNA: TGTGCCAGCAGCCAAGATCTCGCAGCCGCCTCCTACGAGCAGTACTTC.

This sequence joins TRBV20-1 and TRBJ2-1; perhaps TRBD2 as D (6 bases). The germline V gene has CDR1 DFQATT and CDR2 SNEGSKA (reference sequence). CDR3 length equals 14 residues. DNA of the CDR3: TGCAGCGGGGGACGGGGGATCCCCTACAATGAGCAGTTCTTC. Encoded protein: CSGGRGIPYNEQFF.

Worth noting for this clonotype: Its ends do not fully match the called genes, so a read error is possible. CDR3 sequence: CASSPRTGGRNRPQHF. The CDR3 region has the DNA TGTGCCAGCAGCCCCCGGACAGGGGGACGCAATCGGCCCCAGCATTTT. The chain links TRBV7-8 to TRBJ1-5, with 10 bases that match TRBD1. Germline values: CDR1 SGHVS, CDR2 FQNEAQ. The CDR3 covers 16 residues.

This clonotype has more than one count but fewer than ten. The chain uses TRBV20-1 and TRBJ2-7; 9 bases are a match to TRBD1. The germline V gene encodes CDR1 DFQATT and CDR2 SNEGSKA (reference sequence). The junction had 10 bases not matched to a gene; V was cut back by 1 base and J by 3 bases. This CDR3 has 16 amino acids. The CDR3 sequence is CSARGLTGGSYYEQYF. The CDR3 bases are TGCAGTGCTAGAGGGCTTACAGGGGGCTCCTACTACGAGCAGTACTTC.

The chain is built from TRBV29-1 and TRBJ2-1, with D possibly matching TRBD2 (6 bases). CDR1 and CDR2 from the germline V gene are SQVTM and ANQGSEA. The CDR3 contains 15 residues. V was shortened by 6 bases and J by 9 bases, with 24 bases between the two germline ends. The CDR3 sequence is CSVPRGARNTGEQFF. In DNA form, the CDR3 reads TGCAGCGTGCCGCGGGGAGCGCGTAATACGGGTGAGCAGTTCTTC.

This clonotype has only a few counts. J is TRBJ2-5 and V is TRBV28; TRBD2 is a possible D gene (5 bases). Germline values: CDR1 MDHEN, CDR2 SYDVKM. This CDR3 spans 15 amino acids. V lost 5 bases and J lost 4, with 17 bases in between. The CDR3 sequence: CASSPPDSSVETQYF. The CDR3 region has the DNA TGTGCCAGCAGTCCACCGGACTCGTCGGTAGAGACCCAGTACTTC.

Remarks on this clonotype: Sequence at one end of the junction differs from germline and may be a read error. The chain couples TRBV20-1 to TRBJ2-3; 10 bases map to TRBD2. This CDR3 spans 16 amino acids. Germline lookup yields CDR1 DFQATT and CDR2 SNEGSKA (reference sequence). The CDR3 sequence is CSARDALAGAPDAQYF. Here the CDR3 DNA reads TGCAGTGCTAGAGATGCCCTAGCGGGAGCCCCAGATGCGCAGTATTTT.

In this sample, this clonotype turned up many times. The V gene is TRBV12-3 or TRBV12-4, the J gene TRBJ1-5; D is undetermined. Trimming removed 6 bases at V and 0 bases at J, with 9 bases between. The CDR3 has 14 residues. CDR3 DNA: TGTGCCAGCAGCTTGGACGCTAGCAATCAGCCCCAGCATTTT. Protein: CASSLDASNQPQHF.

This clonotype was seen ten or more times. The chain combines TRBV9 with TRBJ2-3; D not resolved. V gave up 0 bases and J gave up 2 bases, with 7 bases separating them. There are 14 residues in the CDR3. Germline CDR1 and CDR2: SGDLS and YYNGEE. The CDR3 spells CASSVDLLTDTQYF. Here the CDR3 DNA reads TGTGCCAGCAGCGTAGACCTACTCACAGATACGCAGTATTTT.

The chain uses TRBV6-6 and TRBJ1-2; the match to TRBD1 covers 9 bases. Germline V gene sequence: CDR1 MNHNY, CDR2 SVGAGI (reference sequence). Trimming removed 11 bases from V and 8 bases from J; junction bases left unmatched: 15. This CDR3 has 14 amino acids. The CDR3 nucleotides read TGTGCCGCACTTGAGGACAGGGGTTGGAGAGGCTACACCTTC. Amino acids: CAALEDRGWRGYTF.

CDR3 coding DNA: TGTGCCAGCACCCCTTTGGGGGTGAGCTCCTACAATGAGCAGTTCTTC. It encodes CASTPLGVSSYNEQFF. The V gene is TRBV7-9, the J gene TRBJ2-1; D possibly uses TRBD1 or TRBD2 (5 bases each). This CDR3 is built from 16 residues. CDR1 is SEHNR and CDR2 is FQNEAQ in the germline V gene (reference sequence). The germline V and J ends were trimmed by 7 bases and 0 bases, with 16 bases remaining between them.

The chain uses TRBV29-1 and TRBJ2-7, with D possibly being TRBD1 (6 bases). Trimming cost V 7 bases and J 0 bases, with 19 bases left between them. Germline CDR1 reads SQVTM; CDR2 reads ANQGSEA. This CDR3 spans 15 amino acids. CDR3 amino acids: CSAVLGHHISYEQYF. In DNA form, the CDR3 reads TGCAGCGCCGTCTTGGGACACCACATCTCCTACGAGCAGTACTTC.

In regard to this clonotype: One junction end does not reproduce the germline sequence, and a read error may be involved. The chain couples TRBV4-3 to TRBJ2-3; 7 bases line up with TRBD2. CDR3 size: 16 residues. CDR1 LGHNA and CDR2 YSLEER come from the germline V gene. The CDR3 sequence: CANSPSGGTKGDTQYF. CDR3 DNA: TGCGCCAACAGCCCTTCCGGGGGGACCAAGGGAGATACGCAGTATTTT.